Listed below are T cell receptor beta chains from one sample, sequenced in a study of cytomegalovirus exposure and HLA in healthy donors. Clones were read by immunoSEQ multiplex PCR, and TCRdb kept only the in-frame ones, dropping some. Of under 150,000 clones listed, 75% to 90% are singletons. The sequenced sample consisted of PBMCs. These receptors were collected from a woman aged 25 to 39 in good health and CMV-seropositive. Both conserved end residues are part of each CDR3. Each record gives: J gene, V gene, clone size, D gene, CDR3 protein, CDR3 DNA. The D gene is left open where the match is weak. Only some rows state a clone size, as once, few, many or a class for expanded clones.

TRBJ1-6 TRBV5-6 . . CASSLEGVGYNSPLHF TGTGCCAGCAGCTTAGAAGGGGTGGGCTATAATTCACCCCTCCACTTT
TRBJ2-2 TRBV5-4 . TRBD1 CASSSRDSAGELFF TGTGCCAGCAGCTCCCGGGACAGTGCCGGGGAGCTGTTTTTT
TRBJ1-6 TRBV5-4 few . CASSLQQGGSPLHF TGTGCCAGCAGCTTACAACAGGGCGGTTCACCCCTCCACTTT
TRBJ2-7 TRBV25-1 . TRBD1 CASSEIGQGPIEQYF TGTGCCAGCAGTGAAATAGGACAGGGCCCCATTGAGCAGTACTTC
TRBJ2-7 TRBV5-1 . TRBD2 CASSLTSGSGGEQYF TGCGCCAGCAGCCTGACTAGCGGGAGTGGAGGCGAGCAGTACTTC
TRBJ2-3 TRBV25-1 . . CASNPGTDTQYF TGTGCCAGCAATCCGGGAACAGATACGCAGTATTTT
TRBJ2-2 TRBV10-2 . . CASSNFPGNTGELFF TGCGCCAGCAGCAACTTTCCGGGGAACACCGGGGAGCTGTTTTTT
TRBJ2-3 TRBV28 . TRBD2 CASSLAGTSGRARRTDTQYF TGTGCCAGCAGTTTAGCTGGGACTAGCGGGAGGGCCCGGAGGACAGATACGCAGTATTTT
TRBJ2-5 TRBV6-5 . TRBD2 CASGGLAGETQYF TGTGCCAGCGGGGGACTAGCGGGAGAGACCCAGTACTTC
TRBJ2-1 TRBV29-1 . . CSVEDGVAVDEQFF TGCAGCGTTGAAGACGGGGTCGCTGTGGATGAGCAGTTCTTC
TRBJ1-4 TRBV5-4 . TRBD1 CASSAQTGVNEKLFF TGTGCCAGCAGCGCCCAGACAGGGGTTAATGAAAAACTGTTTTTT
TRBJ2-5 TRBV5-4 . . CASSLGEVETQYF TGTGCCAGCAGCTTGGGGGAGGTGGAGACCCAGTACTTC
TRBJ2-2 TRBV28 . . CASTTTGELFF TGTGCCAGCACAACAACCGGGGAGCTGTTTTTT
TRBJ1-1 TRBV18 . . CASSPLAKVTEAFF TGTGCCAGCTCACCCTTAGCCAAAGTCACTGAAGCTTTCTTT
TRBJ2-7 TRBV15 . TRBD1 CATSYGTGGYEQYF TGTGCCACCAGCTACGGGACAGGGGGGTACGAGCAGTACTTC
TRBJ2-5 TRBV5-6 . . CASSFPLETQYF TGTGCCAGCAGCTTTCCTCTAGAGACCCAGTACTTC
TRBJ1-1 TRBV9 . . CASSVVRGTEAFF TGTGCCAGCAGCGTAGTCAGGGGCACTGAAGCTTTCTTT
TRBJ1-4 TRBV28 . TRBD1 CASRAGTGRKLFF TGTGCCAGCAGGGCCGGGACAGGGCGAAAACTGTTTTTT
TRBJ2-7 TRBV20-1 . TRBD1 CSALDRYEQYF TGCAGTGCCCTGGACAGGTACGAGCAGTACTTC
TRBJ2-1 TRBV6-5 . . CASSYPPDEQFF TGTGCCAGCAGTTACCCCCCCGATGAGCAGTTCTTC
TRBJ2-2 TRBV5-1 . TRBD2 CASSSTGLVNTGELFF TGCGCCAGCAGCTCCACAGGACTAGTAAACACCGGGGAGCTGTTTTTT
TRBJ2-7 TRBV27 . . CASRDSNLDEQYF TGTGCCAGCCGGGACTCCAACCTGGACGAGCAGTACTTC
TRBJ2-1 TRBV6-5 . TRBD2 CASSPGLADYNEQFF TGTGCCAGCAGCCCCGGACTAGCGGATTACAATGAGCAGTTCTTC
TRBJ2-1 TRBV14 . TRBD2 CASSPYLAAVRDEQFF TGTGCCAGCAGCCCCTACCTAGCGGCTGTACGCGATGAGCAGTTCTTC
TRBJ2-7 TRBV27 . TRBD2 CASSLGLAGDGYEQYF TGTGCCAGCAGTTTGGGACTAGCGGGAGATGGGTACGAGCAGTACTTC
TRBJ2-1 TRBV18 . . CASSLAVRGNEQFF TGTGCCAGCTCACTAGCAGTCCGGGGGAATGAGCAGTTCTTC
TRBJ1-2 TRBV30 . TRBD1 CAWSPGGLSGYTF TGTGCCTGGAGCCCAGGGGGTCTGAGCGGCTACACCTTC
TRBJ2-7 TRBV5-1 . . CASSLAPGSAYEQYF TGCGCCAGCAGCTTGGCTCCGGGATCCGCCTACGAGCAGTACTTC
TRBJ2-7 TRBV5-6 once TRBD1 CASSQQGISYEQYF TGTGCCAGCAGCCAACAGGGGATTTCCTACGAGCAGTACTTC
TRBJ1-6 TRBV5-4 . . CASSLFEGALHF TGTGCCAGCAGCTTGTTTGAGGGCGCCCTCCACTTT
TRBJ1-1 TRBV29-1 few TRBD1 CSVEEGTGVDNTEAFF TGCAGCGTTGAAGAAGGGACAGGGGTTGATAACACTGAAGCTTTCTTT
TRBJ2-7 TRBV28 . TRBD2 CASNQLAGTYEQYF TGTGCCAGCAATCAACTAGCGGGGACCTACGAGCAGTACTTC
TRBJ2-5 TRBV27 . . CASNLLIGHPGETQYF TGTGCCAGCAACCTACTTATCGGACATCCTGGGGAGACCCAGTACTTC
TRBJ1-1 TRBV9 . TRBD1 CASSADRGSTEAFF TGTGCCAGCAGCGCCGACAGGGGGAGCACTGAAGCTTTCTTT
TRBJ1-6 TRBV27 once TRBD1 CASSSGQGFNSPLHF TGTGCCAGCAGTTCAGGACAGGGATTCAATTCACCCCTCCACTTT
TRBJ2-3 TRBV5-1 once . CASSPTPPGAGTDTQYF TGCGCCAGCAGCCCCACTCCCCCAGGGGCTGGCACAGATACGCAGTATTTT
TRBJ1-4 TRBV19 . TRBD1 CASNHLRTGGDEKLFF TGTGCCAGTAATCACCTCCGGACAGGGGGGGATGAAAAACTGTTTTTT
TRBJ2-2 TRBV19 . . CASISGTPAFNTGELFF TGTGCCAGTATCTCCGGGACTCCTGCCTTCAACACCGGGGAGCTGTTTTTT
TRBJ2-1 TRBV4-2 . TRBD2 CASSQDQEGGNEQFF TGTGCCAGCAGCCAAGATCAAGAGGGAGGGAATGAGCAGTTCTTC
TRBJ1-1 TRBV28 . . CASSGQIYTEAFF TGTGCCAGCTCTGGACAAATTTACACTGAAGCTTTCTTT
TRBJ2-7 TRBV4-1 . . CASSQDRGTESSYEQYF TGCGCCAGCAGCCAAGATCGGGGGACAGAGAGCTCCTACGAGCAGTACTTC
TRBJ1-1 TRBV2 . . CASSYNTGAFF TGTGCCAGCAGTTATAACACGGGAGCTTTCTTT
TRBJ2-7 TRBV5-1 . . CASSFGQTVDEQYF TGCGCCAGCAGCTTTGGGCAGACGGTCGACGAGCAGTACTTC
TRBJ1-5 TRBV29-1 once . CSVERGFGQPQHF TGCAGCGTTGAACGGGGGTTTGGACAGCCCCAGCATTTT
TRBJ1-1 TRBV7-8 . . CASSLLISANTEAFF TGTGCCAGCAGCCTCCTAATATCCGCGAACACTGAAGCTTTCTTT
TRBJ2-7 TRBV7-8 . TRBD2 CASSLESGGAAEQYF TGTGCCAGCAGCTTAGAGAGCGGGGGGGCCGCCGAGCAGTACTTC
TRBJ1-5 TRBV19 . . CASSIVTGISNQPQHF TGTGCCAGTAGTATTGTAACAGGGATCAGCAATCAGCCCCAGCATTTT
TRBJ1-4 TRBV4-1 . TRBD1 CASSHQTGPNEKLFF TGCGCCAGCAGCCACCAGACAGGGCCTAATGAAAAACTGTTTTTT
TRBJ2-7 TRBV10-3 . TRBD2 CAISEAGWEGKQYF TGTGCCATCAGTGAGGCAGGCTGGGAGGGGAAGCAGTACTTC
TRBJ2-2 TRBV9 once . CASSVQGTGELFF TGTGCCAGCAGCGTACAGGGGACCGGGGAGCTGTTTTTT
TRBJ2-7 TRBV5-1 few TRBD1 CASSPGTAYEQYF TGCGCCAGCAGCCCCGGGACAGCCTACGAGCAGTACTTC
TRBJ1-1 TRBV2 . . CASCIMTGNTEAFF TGTGCCAGCTGCATAATGACAGGGAACACTGAAGCTTTCTTT
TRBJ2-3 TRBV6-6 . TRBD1 CSTGTVTDTQYF TGTTCAACCGGGACAGTAACAGATACGCAGTATTTT
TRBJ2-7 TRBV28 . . CASSSAGSSLYEQYF TGTGCCAGCAGTTCCGCCGGGTCCTCCCTCTACGAGCAGTACTTC